This entry concerns a single T cell receptor beta chain. The antigen is unknown. These data are taken from a study of cytomegalovirus exposure and HLA in healthy donors. The study, taken as a whole, reports: CMV serostatus was the only recorded immune exposure for donors. The later analysis indicated that the majority of CMV-associated TCR beta chains appeared HLA-restricted.

With 6 bases clipped from V and 14 bases from J, the junction kept 12 bases outside the gene matches. The CDR3 has 15 residues. Germline CDR1 and CDR2: LNHNV and YYDKDF (reference sequence). The PCR was carried out with 60 Vbeta primers and 13 Jbeta primers. Assay: immunoSEQ multiplex PCR; the TCRdb copy retains only in-frame clones and omits some. This sample's table reports some 130,000 clones. The chain recombines TRBV15 with TRBJ1-6; TRBD1 matches at 11 bases. Sample: PBMCs. The clonotype was recovered from a middle-aged woman in good health and CMV-seronegative. The CDR3 sequence is CATRNSDRGRMALHF. The CDR3 bases are TGTGCCACCAGAAATTCGGACAGGGGGCGAATGGCCCTCCACTTT.